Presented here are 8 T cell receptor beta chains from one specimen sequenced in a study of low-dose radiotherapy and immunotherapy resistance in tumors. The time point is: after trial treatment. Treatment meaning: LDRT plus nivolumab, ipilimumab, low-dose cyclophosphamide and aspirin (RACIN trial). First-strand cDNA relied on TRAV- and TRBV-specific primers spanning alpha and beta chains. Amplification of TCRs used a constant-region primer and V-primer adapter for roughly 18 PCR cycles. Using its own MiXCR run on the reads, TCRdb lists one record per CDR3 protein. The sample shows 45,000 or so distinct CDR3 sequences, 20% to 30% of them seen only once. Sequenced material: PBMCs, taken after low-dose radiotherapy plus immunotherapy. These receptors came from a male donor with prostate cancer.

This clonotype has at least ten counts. In DNA, the CDR3 is TGTGCCAGCAGCCTGGGACTAGCGGGAGCAAATGAGCAGTTCTTC. This translates into CASSLGLAGANEQFF. The rearrangement joins TRBV13 to TRBJ2-1; 14 positions match TRBD2. V gave up 5 bases and J gave up 7 bases; unmatched junction bases: 4. CDR1 is PRHDT and CDR2 is FYEKMQ in the germline V gene (reference sequence). The CDR3 sequence is 15 residues long.

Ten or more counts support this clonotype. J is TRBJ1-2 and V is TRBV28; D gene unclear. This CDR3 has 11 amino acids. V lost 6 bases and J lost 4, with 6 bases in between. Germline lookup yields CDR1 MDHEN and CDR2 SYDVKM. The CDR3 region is CASRTSYGYTF. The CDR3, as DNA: TGTGCCAGCAGGACCTCCTATGGCTACACCTTC.

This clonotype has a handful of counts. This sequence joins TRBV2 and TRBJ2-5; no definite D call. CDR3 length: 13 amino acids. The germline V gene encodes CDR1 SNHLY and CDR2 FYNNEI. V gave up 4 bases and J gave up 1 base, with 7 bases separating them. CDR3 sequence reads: CASSGPSQETQYF. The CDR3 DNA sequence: TGTGCCAGCAGTGGGCCCAGCCAAGAGACCCAGTACTTC.

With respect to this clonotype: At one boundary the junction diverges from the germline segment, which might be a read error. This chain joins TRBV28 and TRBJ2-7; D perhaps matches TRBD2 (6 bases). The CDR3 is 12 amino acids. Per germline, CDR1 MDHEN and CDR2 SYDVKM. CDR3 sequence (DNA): TGTGCCTGCGCCCTGCGGGGCTCCGAGCGGTACTTC. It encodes CACALRGSERYF.

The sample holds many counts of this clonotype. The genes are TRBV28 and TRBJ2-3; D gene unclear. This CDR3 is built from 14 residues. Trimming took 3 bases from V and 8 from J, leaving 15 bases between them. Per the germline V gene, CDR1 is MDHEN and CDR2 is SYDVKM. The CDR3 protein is CASSFPGGSRTQYF. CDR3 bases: TGTGCCAGCAGTTTTCCTGGTGGGTCCCGTACGCAGTATTTT.

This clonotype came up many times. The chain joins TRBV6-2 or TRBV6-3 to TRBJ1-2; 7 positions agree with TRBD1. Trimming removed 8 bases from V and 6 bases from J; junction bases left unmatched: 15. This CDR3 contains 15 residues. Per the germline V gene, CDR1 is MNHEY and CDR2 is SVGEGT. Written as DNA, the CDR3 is TGTGCCAGCTCCACCCTAAACAGGGGCGCAAATGGCTACACCTTC. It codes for CASSTLNRGANGYTF.

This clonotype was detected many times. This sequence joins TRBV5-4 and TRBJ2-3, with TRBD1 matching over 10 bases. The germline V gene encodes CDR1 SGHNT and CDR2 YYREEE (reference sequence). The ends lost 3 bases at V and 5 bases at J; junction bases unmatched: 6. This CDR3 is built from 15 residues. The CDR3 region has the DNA TGTGCCAGCAGCTCGACAGGGGGCGAAGTAGATACGCAGTATTTT. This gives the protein CASSSTGGEVDTQYF.

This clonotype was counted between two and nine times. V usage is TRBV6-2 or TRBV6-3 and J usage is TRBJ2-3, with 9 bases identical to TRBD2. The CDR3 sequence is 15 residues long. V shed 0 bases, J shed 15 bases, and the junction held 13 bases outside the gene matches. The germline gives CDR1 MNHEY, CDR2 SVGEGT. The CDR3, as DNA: TGTGCCAGCAGTTACTCCCGGACTGGCGGGGGGGAAGAATATTTT. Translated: CASSYSRTGGGEEYF.